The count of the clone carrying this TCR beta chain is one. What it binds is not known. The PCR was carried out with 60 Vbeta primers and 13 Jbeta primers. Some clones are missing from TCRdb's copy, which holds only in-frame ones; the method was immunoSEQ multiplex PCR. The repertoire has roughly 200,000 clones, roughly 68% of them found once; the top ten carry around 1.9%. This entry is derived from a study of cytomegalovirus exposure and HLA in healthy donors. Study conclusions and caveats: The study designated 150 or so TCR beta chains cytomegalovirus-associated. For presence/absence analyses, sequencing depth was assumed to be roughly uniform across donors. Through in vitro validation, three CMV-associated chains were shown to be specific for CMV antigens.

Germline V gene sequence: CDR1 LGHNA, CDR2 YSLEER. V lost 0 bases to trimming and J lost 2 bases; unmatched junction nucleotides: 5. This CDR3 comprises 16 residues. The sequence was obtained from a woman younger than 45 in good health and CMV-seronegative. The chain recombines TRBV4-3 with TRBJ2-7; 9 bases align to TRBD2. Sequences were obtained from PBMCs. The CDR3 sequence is CASSQEELAGTYEQYF. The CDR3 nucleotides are TGCGCCAGCAGCCAAGAGGAACTAGCGGGTACCTACGAGCAGTACTTC.